This T cell receptor beta chain was identified in a study of control samples from healthy donors and cancer patients. Libraries were prepared by immunoSEQ multiplex PCR; TCRdb keeps only in-frame clonotypes and omits some of them. The sample contains around 68,000 clones, about 83% of which appear only once. V was pared by 1 base and J by 4 bases, with 5 bases between. The CDR3 extends over 13 amino acids. Germline CDR1 is MGHRA and CDR2 is YSYEKL. The V gene is TRBV4-1, the J gene TRBJ2-1, with unresolved D. The specimen was blood. The TCR comes from a man in his fifties or sixties in good health. CDR3 in amino acids: CASSQVGYNEQFF. CDR3 DNA: TGCGCCAGCAGCCAAGTAGGATACAATGAGCAGTTCTTC.